These 20 T cell receptor beta chains came from one sample sequenced in a study of control samples from healthy donors and cancer patients (dated by TCRdb to about 2020). Receptors were amplified or captured by the immunoSEQ multiplex PCR assay. TCRdb's version of the immuneACCESS table is confined to in-frame rearrangements and falls short of the full clone set. An unresolved V gene accounts for under half of the shortfall where checked; the remainder is of unknown origin. The sample has about 44,000 clones on record, 70% of them singletons. Of the sample, under 20% falls within the top ten clones. The sample taken for sequencing was formalin-fixed, paraffin-embedded tissue. These receptors originate from a male donor with melanoma.

This chain links TRBV18 with TRBJ1-6; D gene uncertain. V was cut by 5 bases and J by 5 bases, with 10 bases left in between. CDR3 size: 14 residues. CDR1 is KGHSH, CDR2 LQKENI, per germline. CDR3 protein: CASSGERNNSPLHF. CDR3 coding DNA: TGTGCCAGCTCAGGGGAGAGAAATAATTCACCCCTCCACTTT.

The chain uses TRBV6-1 and TRBJ2-4; TRBD1 or TRBD2 may be the D gene (5 bases each). V lost 3 bases to trimming and J lost 3 bases, with 15 bases between them. The CDR3 runs 16 residues. CDR1 MNHNS and CDR2 SASEGT come from the germline V gene. The CDR3 DNA sequence: TGTGCCAGCAGTGAGTTTAGAGGGGATGGCAAAAACATTCAGTACTTC. Residues: CASSEFRGDGKNIQYF.

The J gene is TRBJ2-3, the V gene TRBV4-2; D gene uncertain. Germline values: CDR1 LGHNA, CDR2 YNFKEQ. V gave up 1 base and J gave up 2 bases, with 16 bases separating them. This CDR3 comprises 17 residues. DNA of the CDR3: TGTGCCAGCAGCCAAGTGTCGGACGGGTTTGACACAGATACGCAGTATTTT. This translates into CASSQVSDGFDTDTQYF.

This clone occurred once. The genes are TRBV7-8 and TRBJ2-6; maybe TRBD2 (5 bases). V lost 8 bases and J 0 bases, leaving 11 bases between the germline ends. The CDR3 has 15 residues. Germline V gene lookup returns CDR1 SGHVS and CDR2 FQNEAQ. The CDR3: CASFPGGSGANVLTF. The DNA of the CDR3 is TGTGCCAGCTTCCCTGGAGGCTCTGGGGCCAACGTCCTGACTTTC.

The CDR3 protein is CASSLGTSGSGGDTQYF. The CDR3 region has the DNA TGTGCCAGCAGCCTTGGGACTAGCGGGAGTGGCGGGGATACGCAGTATTTT. This chain joins TRBV7-9 and TRBJ2-3, with 14 bases fitting TRBD2. V lost 5 bases, J lost 6 bases, and 10 bases stayed unmatched. CDR1 is SEHNR and CDR2 is FQNEAQ in the germline V gene (reference sequence). The CDR3 extends over 17 amino acids.

This clone was seen once. The CDR3 coding sequence is TGTGCCAGCAAGAGGTTTGCGGGAGGAGCAGATACGCAGTATTTT. It specifies CASKRFAGGADTQYF. The J gene is TRBJ2-3, the V gene TRBV2; TRBD2 agrees at 8 bases. The CDR3 contains 15 residues. V lost 7 bases and J lost 4; bases outside the gene matches: 10. Germline CDR1 reads SNHLY; CDR2 reads FYNNEI. Supplemented by reference TRBV2 and TRBJ2-3, the full variable domain reads EPEVTQTPSHQVTQMGQEVILRCVPISNHLYFYWYRQILGQKVEFLVSFYNNEISEKSEIFDDQFSVERPDGSNFTLKIRSTKLEDSAMYFCASKRFAGGADTQYFGPGTRLTVL.

As to this clone: A far larger clone is one nucleotide away, so this likely arose from a read error. In the same sample, other DNA sequences code for this CDR3. This chain connects TRBV7-7 to TRBJ1-6, with 7 bases aligning to TRBD1. After removal of 6 bases from V and 10 bases from J, the junction contained 18 bases not matched to a gene. CDR1 and CDR2 from the germline V gene are SSHAT and FNYEAQ (reference sequence). The CDR3 consists of 17 residues. CDR3 nucleotide sequence: TGTGCCAGCAGTCAATACCTTAGACAGGGAGAGGAGTCACCCCTCCACTTT. Translating gives CASSQYLRQGEESPLHF.

CDR3 residues: CASSSATGGSGNTIYF. CDR3 DNA: TGTGCCAGCAGCTCCGCGACAGGGGGCAGCGGAAACACCATATATTTT. This chain joins TRBV5-5 and TRBJ1-3; TRBD1 matches 10 bases. In germline, CDR1 is SGHKS, CDR2 YYEKEE (reference sequence). There are 16 residues in the CDR3. V lost 3 bases to trimming and J lost 4 bases; unmatched junction nucleotides: 7.

The V and J genes are TRBV6-5 and TRBJ2-7, with D hard to call. Germline V gives CDR1 MNHEY, CDR2 SVGAGI. Between the trimmed V and J ends, which lost 4 bases and 9 bases, there was a span of 25 bases. The CDR3 is 16 amino acids. CDR3 in DNA: TGTGCCAGCAGTTCGGCTGTGACCAGAAAAGTACGAGCGCAGTACTTC. It is translated as CASSSAVTRKVRAQYF.

As DNA, the CDR3 is TGTGCCAGCAGCTCCATAGAGGGACTAGCGGGAGGTCTCGAGCAGTACTTC. Translated: CASSSIEGLAGGLEQYF. This chain uses TRBV7-6 with TRBJ2-7; 15 bases align to TRBD2. Losses at the gene ends were 4 bases for V and 6 bases for J; bases not matched to a gene: 10. This CDR3 region has 17 residues. In germline, CDR1 is SGHVS, CDR2 FNYEAQ. Complete variable domain (other parts from reference TRBV7-6 and TRBJ2-7): GAGVSQSPRYKVTKRGQDVALRCDPISGHVSLYWYRQALGQGPEFLTYFNYEAQQDKSGLPNDRFSAERPEGSISTLTIQRTEQRDSAMYRCASSSIEGLAGGLEQYFGPGTRLTVT.

A few counts support this clone. The chain links TRBV6-5 to TRBJ1-1; D gene uncertain. This CDR3 is built from 14 residues. V was pared by 6 bases and J by 0 bases, with 11 bases between. Germline loops: CDR1 MNHEY, CDR2 SVGAGI. The CDR3 region has the DNA TGTGCCAGCAGCTACACGTCGATGAACACTGAAGCTTTCTTT. It codes for CASSYTSMNTEAFF.

The J gene is TRBJ2-5, the V gene TRBV13; perhaps TRBD2 as D (6 bases). The CDR3 runs 15 residues. CDR1 PRHDT and CDR2 FYEKMQ come from the germline V gene (reference sequence). V was pared by 6 bases and J by 4 bases, with 18 bases between. Here the CDR3 reads CASSIKRVGRETQYF. DNA of the CDR3: TGTGCCAGCAGTATTAAGCGGGTGGGGCGAGAGACCCAGTACTTC.

This clone was observed a few times. The V call is TRBV7-2, the J call TRBJ2-5, with 11 bases identical to TRBD2. V shed 0 bases and J 5 bases; nucleotides not matched to a gene: 8. In germline, CDR1 is SGHTA, CDR2 FQGNSA. This CDR3 comprises 17 residues. The chain's CDR3 is CASSLAATSGSSETQYF. The CDR3 DNA is TGTGCCAGCAGCTTAGCGGCCACTAGCGGGAGTAGCGAGACCCAGTACTTC.

The chain recombines TRBV5-6 with TRBJ1-4; D uncertain. CDR1 is SGHDT and CDR2 is YYEEEE in the germline V gene. There are 13 residues in the CDR3. The germline V and J ends were trimmed by 1 base and 15 bases, with 16 bases remaining between them. The CDR3 DNA is TGTGCCAGCAGCTTGCTGGGTATGAAAATCGTGTTTTTT. It yields the protein CASSLLGMKIVFF.

The CDR3 protein is CASSERQGVGNEQFF. The DNA of the CDR3 is TGTGCCAGCAGCGAGAGACAGGGGGTCGGCAATGAGCAGTTCTTC. The chain combines TRBV11-2 with TRBJ2-1; 9 bases are a match to TRBD1. The CDR3 is made up of 15 amino acids. The V and J ends lost 5 bases and 6 bases, in that order; junction bases with no gene match: 8. Per germline, CDR1 SGHAT and CDR2 FQNNGV.

This clone was recorded a few times. The J gene is TRBJ2-7, the V gene TRBV6-5, with D maybe TRBD1 (6 bases). CDR3 length: 14 amino acids. Germline V gene sequence: CDR1 MNHEY, CDR2 SVGAGI. The germline V and J ends were trimmed by 2 bases and 7 bases, with 15 bases remaining between them. The CDR3 bases are TGTGCCAGCAGTTACGAGGGGGTTGCGCGGGAGCAGTACTTC. This codes for CASSYEGVAREQYF.

This clone came up a few times. This chain connects TRBV6-5 to TRBJ2-7, with D maybe TRBD2 (5 bases). Trimming took off 6 bases at V and 3 bases at J, with 15 bases between the two ends. This CDR3 is built from 14 residues. From germline, CDR1 is MNHEY and CDR2 SVGAGI. The CDR3 DNA is TGTGCCAGCAGGGTACTAGGAGCGAGCTACGAGCAGTACTTC. It specifies CASRVLGASYEQYF.

The rearrangement links TRBV28 to TRBJ2-7, with D possibly TRBD2 on 5 matching bases. V was trimmed by 6 bases and J by 6 bases, leaving 15 bases between them. Germline V gene data show CDR1 as MDHEN and CDR2 as SYDVKM. This CDR3 has 13 residues. The CDR3 region has the DNA TGTGCCAGCAGAAAAACTAGAATAGGCGAGCAGTACTTC. It translates to CASRKTRIGEQYF. The whole variable domain, remainder taken from reference TRBV28 and TRBJ2-7, is DVKVTQSSRYLVKRTGEKVFLECVQDMDHENMFWYRQDPGLGLRLIYFSYDVKMKEKGDIPEGYSVSREKKERFSLILESASTNQTSMYLCASRKTRIGEQYFGPGTRLTVT.

In this sample, this clone turned up once. J is TRBJ1-5 and V is TRBV2; D perhaps matches TRBD1 (5 bases). Trimming left V 7 bases short and J 7 bases short, with 29 bases between. This CDR3 comprises 18 residues. Germline V gene lookup returns CDR1 SNHLY and CDR2 FYNNEI. CDR3 loop: CASMRLPGAAIGGQPQHF. The CDR3 DNA sequence: TGTGCCAGCATGAGACTTCCCGGGGCGGCGATCGGGGGGCAGCCCCAGCATTTT.

A single count supports this clone. This chain uses TRBV18 with TRBJ1-1; 7 nucleotides match TRBD1. From germline, CDR1 is KGHSH and CDR2 LQKENI. This CDR3 comprises 15 residues. Trimming removed 3 bases from V and 4 bases from J; junction bases left unmatched: 8. DNA for the CDR3: TGTGCCAGCTCACCCGGCGGCAGGGGGATCACTGAAGCTTTCTTT. Translated: CASSPGGRGITEAFF.